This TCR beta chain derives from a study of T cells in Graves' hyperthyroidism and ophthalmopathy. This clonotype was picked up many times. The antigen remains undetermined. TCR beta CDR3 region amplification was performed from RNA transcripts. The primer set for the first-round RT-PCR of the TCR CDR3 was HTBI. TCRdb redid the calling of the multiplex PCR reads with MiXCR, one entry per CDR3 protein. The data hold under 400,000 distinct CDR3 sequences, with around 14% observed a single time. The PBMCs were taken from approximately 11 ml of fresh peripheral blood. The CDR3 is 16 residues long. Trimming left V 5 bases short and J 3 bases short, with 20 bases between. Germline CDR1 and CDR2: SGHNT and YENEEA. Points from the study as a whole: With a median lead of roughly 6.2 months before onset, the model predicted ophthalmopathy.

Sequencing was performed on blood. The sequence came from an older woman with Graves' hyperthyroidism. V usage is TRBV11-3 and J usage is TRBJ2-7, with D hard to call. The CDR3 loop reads CASSTSLPPSNYEQYF. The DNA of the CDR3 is TGTGCCAGCAGCACCTCTCTTCCCCCTTCGAACTACGAGCAGTACTTC.